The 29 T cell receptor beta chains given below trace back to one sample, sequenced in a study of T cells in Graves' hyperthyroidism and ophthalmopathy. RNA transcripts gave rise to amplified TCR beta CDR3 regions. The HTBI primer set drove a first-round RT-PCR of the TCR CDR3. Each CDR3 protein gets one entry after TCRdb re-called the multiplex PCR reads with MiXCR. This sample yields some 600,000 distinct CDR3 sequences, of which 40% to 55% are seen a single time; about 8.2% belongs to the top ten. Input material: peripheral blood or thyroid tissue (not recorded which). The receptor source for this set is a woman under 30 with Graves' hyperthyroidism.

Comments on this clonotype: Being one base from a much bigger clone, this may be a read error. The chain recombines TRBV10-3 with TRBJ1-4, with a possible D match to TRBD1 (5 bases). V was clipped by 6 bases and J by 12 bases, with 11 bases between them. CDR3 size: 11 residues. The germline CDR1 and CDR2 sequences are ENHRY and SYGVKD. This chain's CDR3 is CAIRGERELFF. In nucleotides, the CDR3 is TGTGCCATCAGGGGGGAAAGGGAACTGTTTTTT.

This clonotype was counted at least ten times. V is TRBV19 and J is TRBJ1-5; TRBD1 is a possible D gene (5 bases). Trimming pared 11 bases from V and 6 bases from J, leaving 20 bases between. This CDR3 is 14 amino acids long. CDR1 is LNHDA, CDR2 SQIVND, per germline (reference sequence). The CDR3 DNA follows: TGTGCCTCGCATTGGAGGGCAGGGAGTCAGCCCCAGCATTTT. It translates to CASHWRAGSQPQHF.

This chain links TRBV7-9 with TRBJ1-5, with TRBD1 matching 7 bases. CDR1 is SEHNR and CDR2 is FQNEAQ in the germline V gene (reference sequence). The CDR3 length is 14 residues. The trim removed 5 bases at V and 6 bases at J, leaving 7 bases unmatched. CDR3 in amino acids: CASSSDRESQPQHF. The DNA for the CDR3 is TGTGCCAGCAGCAGTGACAGGGAAAGTCAGCCCCAGCATTTT.

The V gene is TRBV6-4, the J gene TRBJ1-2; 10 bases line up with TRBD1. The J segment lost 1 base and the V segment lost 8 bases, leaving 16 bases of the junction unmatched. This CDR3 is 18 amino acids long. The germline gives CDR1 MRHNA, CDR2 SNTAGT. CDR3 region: CASGGRDRGRAVNYGYTF. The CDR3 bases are TGTGCCAGCGGGGGGAGGGACAGGGGTCGTGCAGTTAACTATGGCTACACCTTC.

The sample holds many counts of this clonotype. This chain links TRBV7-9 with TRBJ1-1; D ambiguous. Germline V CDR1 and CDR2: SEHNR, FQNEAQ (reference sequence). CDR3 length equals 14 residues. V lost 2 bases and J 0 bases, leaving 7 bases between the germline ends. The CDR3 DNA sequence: TGTGCCAGCAGCTTACCAGTAATGAACACTGAAGCTTTCTTT. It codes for CASSLPVMNTEAFF.

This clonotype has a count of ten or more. This chain's CDR3 is CSVEVWTEETQYF. CDR3 bases: TGCAGCGTTGAAGTGTGGACAGAAGAGACCCAGTACTTC. The rearrangement links TRBV29-1 to TRBJ2-5, with D perhaps matching TRBD1 (6 bases). CDR1 and CDR2 from the germline V gene are SQVTM and ANQGSEA. Trimming removed 1 base from V and 3 bases from J, with 9 bases in between. The CDR3 spans 13 residues.

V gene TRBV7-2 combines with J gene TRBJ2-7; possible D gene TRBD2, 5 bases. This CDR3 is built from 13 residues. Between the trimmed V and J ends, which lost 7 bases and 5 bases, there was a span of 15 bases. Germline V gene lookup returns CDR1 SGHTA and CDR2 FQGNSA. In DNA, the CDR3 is TGTGCCAGCACCCACCCCCCGGGGAACGAGCAGTACTTC. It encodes CASTHPPGNEQYF.

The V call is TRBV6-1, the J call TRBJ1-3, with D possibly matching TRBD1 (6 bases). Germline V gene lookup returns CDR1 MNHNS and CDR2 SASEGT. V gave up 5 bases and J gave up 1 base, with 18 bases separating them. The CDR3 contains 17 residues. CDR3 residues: CASSYGVRGASGNTIYF. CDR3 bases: TGTGCCAGCAGTTACGGGGTTCGGGGGGCTTCTGGAAACACCATATATTTT.

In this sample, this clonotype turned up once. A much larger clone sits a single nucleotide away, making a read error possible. CDR3 sequence: CASSLEHSAYGYAF. CDR3 DNA sequence: TGCGCCAGCAGCTTGGAACATTCGGCCTATGGCTACGCCTTC. The V gene is TRBV5-1, the J gene TRBJ1-2; D is undetermined. Germline V gene data show CDR1 as SGHRS and CDR2 as YFSETQ. CDR3 length: 14 amino acids.

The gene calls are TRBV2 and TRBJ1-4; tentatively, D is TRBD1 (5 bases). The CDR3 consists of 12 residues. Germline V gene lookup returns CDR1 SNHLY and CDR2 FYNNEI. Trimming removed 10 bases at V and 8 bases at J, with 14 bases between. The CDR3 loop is CAIRDRREKLFF. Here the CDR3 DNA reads TGTGCCATCAGAGACAGACGGGAAAAACTGTTTTTT.

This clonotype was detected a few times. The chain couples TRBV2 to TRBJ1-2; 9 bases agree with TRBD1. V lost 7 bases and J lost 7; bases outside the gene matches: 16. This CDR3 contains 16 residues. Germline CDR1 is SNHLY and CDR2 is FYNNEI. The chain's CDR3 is CASIPDRGRSIIGYTF. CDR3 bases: TGTGCCAGCATTCCGGACAGGGGCCGCTCAATAATTGGCTACACCTTC.

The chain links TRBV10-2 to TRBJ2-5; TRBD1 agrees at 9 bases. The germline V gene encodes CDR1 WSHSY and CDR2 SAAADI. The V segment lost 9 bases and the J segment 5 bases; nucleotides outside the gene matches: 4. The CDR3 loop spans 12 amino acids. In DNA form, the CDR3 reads TGCGCCAGTTGGACAGGGGCCGAGACCCAGTACTTC. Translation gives CASWTGAETQYF.

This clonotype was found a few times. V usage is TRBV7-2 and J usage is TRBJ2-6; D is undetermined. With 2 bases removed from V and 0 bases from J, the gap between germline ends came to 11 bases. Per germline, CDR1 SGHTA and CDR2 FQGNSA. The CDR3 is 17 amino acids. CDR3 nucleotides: TGTGCCAGCAGCTTATACGTCACCCCCTCTGGGGCCAACGTCCTGACTTTC. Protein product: CASSLYVTPSGANVLTF.

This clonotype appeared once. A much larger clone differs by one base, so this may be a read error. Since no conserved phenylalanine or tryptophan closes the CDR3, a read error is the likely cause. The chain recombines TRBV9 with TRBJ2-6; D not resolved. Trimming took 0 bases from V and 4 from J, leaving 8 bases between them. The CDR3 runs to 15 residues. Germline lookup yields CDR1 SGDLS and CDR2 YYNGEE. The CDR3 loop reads CASSVETSGANVLTL. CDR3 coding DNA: TGTGCCAGCAGCGTAGAAACGTCCGGGGCCAACGTCCTGACTCTC.

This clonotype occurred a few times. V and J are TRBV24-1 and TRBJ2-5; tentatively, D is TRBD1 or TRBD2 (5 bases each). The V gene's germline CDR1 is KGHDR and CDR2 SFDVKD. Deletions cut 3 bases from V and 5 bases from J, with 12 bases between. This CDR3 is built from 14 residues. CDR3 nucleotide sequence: TGTGCCACCAGTGATCAGCTGGGGGTTGAGACCCAGTACTTC. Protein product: CATSDQLGVETQYF.

CDR3 in amino acids: CATSDADRGYEQYF. CDR3 sequence (DNA): TGTGCCACCAGTGACGCGGATCGGGGTTACGAGCAGTACTTC. The chain couples TRBV24-1 to TRBJ2-7; TRBD2 might be the D (5 bases). Germline CDR1 reads KGHDR; CDR2 reads SFDVKD. The CDR3 consists of 14 residues. The V end lost 4 bases, the J end lost 4 bases, and 13 bases lay between the germline ends.

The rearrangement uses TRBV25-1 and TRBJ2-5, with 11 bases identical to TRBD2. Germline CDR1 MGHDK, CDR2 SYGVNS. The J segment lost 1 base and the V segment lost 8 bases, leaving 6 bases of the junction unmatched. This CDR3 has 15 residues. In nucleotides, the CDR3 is TGTGCCAGCGCCGCGGGACTAGCGGCCCAAGAGACCCAGTACTTC. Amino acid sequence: CASAAGLAAQETQYF.

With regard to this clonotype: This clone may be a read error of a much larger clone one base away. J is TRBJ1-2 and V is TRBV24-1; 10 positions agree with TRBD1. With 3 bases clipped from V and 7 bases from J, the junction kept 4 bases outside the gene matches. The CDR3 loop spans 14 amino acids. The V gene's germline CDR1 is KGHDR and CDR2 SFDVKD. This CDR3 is CATSDPGTGAGYTF. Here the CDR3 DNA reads TGTGCCACCAGTGATCCCGGGACAGGGGCTGGCTACACCTTC.

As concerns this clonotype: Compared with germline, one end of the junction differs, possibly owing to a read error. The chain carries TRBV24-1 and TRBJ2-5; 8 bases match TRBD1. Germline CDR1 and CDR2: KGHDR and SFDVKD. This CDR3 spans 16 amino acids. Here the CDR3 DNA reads TGTGCCAGCAGTTTGGTGGGACAGGACTATCTGGAGACCCAGTACTTC. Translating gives CASSLVGQDYLETQYF.

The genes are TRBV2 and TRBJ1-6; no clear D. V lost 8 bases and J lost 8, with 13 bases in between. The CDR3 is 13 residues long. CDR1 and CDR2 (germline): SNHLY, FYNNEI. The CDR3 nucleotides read TGTGCCAGCGGGTTGGACGGTTATTCACCCCTCCACTTT. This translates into CASGLDGYSPLHF.

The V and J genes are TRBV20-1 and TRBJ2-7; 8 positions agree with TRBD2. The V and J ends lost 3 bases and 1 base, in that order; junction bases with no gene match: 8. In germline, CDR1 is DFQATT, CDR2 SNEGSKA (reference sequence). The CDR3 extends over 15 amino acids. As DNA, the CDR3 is TGCAGTGCTAGCCCCCCCCAGCGGGAGTCCTACGAGCAGTACTTC. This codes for CSASPPQRESYEQYF.

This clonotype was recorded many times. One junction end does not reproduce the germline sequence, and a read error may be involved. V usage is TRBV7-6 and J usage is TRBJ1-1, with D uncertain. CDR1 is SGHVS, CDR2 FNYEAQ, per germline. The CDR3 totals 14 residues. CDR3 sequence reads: CASSLSYSSTEAFF. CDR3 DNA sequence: TGTGCTAGCAGCTTATCGTACTCCTCGACTGAAGCTTTCTTT.

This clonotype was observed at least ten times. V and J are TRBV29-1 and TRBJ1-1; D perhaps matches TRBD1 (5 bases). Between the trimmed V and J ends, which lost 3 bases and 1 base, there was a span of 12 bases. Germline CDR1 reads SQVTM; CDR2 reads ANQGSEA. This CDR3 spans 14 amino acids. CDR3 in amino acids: CSVDRGRANTEAFF. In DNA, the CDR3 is TGCAGCGTTGATCGGGGGAGGGCGAACACTGAAGCTTTCTTT.

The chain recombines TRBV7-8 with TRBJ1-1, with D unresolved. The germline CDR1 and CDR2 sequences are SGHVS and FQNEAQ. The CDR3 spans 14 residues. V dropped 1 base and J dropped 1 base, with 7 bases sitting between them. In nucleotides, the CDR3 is TGTGCCAGCAGCTTAGTGCAACCGAACACTGAAGCTTTCTTT. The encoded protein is CASSLVQPNTEAFF.

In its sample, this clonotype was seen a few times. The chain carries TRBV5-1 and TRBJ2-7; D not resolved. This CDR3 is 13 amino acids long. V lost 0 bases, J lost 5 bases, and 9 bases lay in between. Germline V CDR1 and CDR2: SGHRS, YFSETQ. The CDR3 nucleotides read TGCGCCAGCAGCTTGGCCCGGGTCCACGAGCAGTACTTC. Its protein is CASSLARVHEQYF.

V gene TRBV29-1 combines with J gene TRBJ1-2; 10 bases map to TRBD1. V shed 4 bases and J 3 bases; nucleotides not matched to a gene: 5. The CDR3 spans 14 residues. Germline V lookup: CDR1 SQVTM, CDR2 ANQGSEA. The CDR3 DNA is TGCAGCGTTGTCCCAGGGACAGGGGACTATGGCTACACCTTC. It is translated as CSVVPGTGDYGYTF.

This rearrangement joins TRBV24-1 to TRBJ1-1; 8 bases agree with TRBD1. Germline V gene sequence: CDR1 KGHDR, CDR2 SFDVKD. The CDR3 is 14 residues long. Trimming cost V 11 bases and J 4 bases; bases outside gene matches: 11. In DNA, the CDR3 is TGTGCCAGTAGTGGACAGGGACTAGGCACTGAAGCTTTCTTT. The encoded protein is CASSGQGLGTEAFF.

The CDR3 protein is CAIRRVGRPTQHF. The CDR3 coding sequence is TGTGCCATCAGAAGAGTCGGACGCCCTACTCAGCATTTT. V is TRBV10-3 and J is TRBJ1-5; D unclear. Germline V gives CDR1 ENHRY, CDR2 SYGVKD. The length of the CDR3 is 13 residues. V lost 6 bases, J lost 13 bases, and 19 bases lay in between.

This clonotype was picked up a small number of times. CDR3 DNA sequence: TGTGCCAGCAGCCGACAGGAGGGTCAGCCCCAGTACTTC. Protein sequence: CASSRQEGQPQYF. V is TRBV2 and J is TRBJ2-5; the D call may be TRBD1 or TRBD2 (6 bases each). V lost 6 bases and J 9 bases, leaving 17 bases between the germline ends. CDR1 and CDR2 from the germline V gene are SNHLY and FYNNEI. The CDR3 has 13 amino acids.